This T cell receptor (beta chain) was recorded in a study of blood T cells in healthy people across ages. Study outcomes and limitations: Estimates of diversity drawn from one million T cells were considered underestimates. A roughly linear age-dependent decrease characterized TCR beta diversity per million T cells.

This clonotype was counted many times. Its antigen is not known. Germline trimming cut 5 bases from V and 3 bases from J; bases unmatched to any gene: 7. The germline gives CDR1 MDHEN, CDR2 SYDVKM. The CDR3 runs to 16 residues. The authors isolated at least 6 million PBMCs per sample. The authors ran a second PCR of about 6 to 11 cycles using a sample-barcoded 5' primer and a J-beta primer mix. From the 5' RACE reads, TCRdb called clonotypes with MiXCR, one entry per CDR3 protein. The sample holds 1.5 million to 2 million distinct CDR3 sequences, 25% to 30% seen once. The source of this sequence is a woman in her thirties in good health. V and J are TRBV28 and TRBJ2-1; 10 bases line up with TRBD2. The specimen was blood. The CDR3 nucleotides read TGTGCCAGCAGTCCCTCCGGGACTAGCGTCTACAATGAGCAGTTCTTC. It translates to CASSPSGTSVYNEQFF. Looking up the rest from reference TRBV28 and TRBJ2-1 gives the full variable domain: DVKVTQSSRYLVKRTGEKVFLECVQDMDHENMFWYRQDPGLGLRLIYFSYDVKMKEKGDIPEGYSVSREKKERFSLILESASTNQTSMYLCASSPSGTSVYNEQFFGPGTRLTVL.